One T cell receptor beta chain is described in this entry. Its antigen is as yet unknown. Germline and junction disagree at one end, which may indicate a read error. The CDR3 loop spans 16 amino acids. Germline V CDR1 and CDR2: KGHSY, FQNENV. All of the donors were Caucasians in good health. The data are from a study of identical twins. A universal primer site arose from template switching, and cDNA bore unique molecular identifiers. TCRdb re-derived calls from the 5' RACE reads in MiXCR, one entry per CDR3 protein. Of some 630,000 distinct CDR3 sequences detected, roughly 6.6% appear once; the ten largest clones hold 1.6%. Findings and caveats of the study: The models systematically underestimated how much out-of-frame TCR alpha was shared in monozygotic twins. Out-of-frame alpha sequences common to twins exhibited an excess of low generation probability.

This sample was also put to use in a study of yellow fever vaccine responses in identical twins.

The specimen was PBMCs. This TCR was sampled from a woman under 30 in good health. The gene calls are TRBV16 and TRBJ2-2; maybe TRBD2 (6 bases). CDR3 region: CASSQLSNRNTGGLFF. Here the CDR3 DNA reads TGTGCCAGCAGCCAACTTTCTAACAGGAACACCGGGGGGCTGTTTTTT.